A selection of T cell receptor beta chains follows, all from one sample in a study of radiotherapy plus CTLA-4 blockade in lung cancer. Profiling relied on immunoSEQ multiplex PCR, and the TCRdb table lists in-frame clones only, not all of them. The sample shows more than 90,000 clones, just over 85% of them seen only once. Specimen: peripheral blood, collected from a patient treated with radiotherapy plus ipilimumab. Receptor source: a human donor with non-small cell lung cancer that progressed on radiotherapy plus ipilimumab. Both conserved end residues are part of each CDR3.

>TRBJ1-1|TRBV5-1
CASSLEGQGLTEAFF
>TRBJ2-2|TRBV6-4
CASSASGGGGELFF
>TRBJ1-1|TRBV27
CASSSKGSKGNTEAFF
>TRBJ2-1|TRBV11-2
CASSPLRGREFRNEQFF
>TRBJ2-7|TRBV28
CASSLLGAGEESEEQYF
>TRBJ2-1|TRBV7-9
CASRPSGLVNEQFF
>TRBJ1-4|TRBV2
CASSEVRGHEKLFF
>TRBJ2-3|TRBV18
CASSLPGPSTDTQYF
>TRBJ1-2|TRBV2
CASIRTGPNYGYTF
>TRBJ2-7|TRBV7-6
CASSLQDRSEQYF
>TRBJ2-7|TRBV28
CASSLFPPLESYEQYF
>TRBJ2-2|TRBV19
CASSMGNLLNTGELFF
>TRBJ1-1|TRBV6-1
CASSEGGAGMEAFF
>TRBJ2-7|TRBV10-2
CASSEAGWGGQYF
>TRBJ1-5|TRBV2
CASSKGQGAQPQHF
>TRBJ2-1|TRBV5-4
CASSFLTGLAVYNEQFF
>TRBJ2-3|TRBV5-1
CASSIRTGGTDTQYF
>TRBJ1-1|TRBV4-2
CASSQEAGVNTEAFF
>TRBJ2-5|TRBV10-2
CASRRLGLQPQETQYF
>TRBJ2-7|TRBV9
CASSVPRGDSNHHEQYF
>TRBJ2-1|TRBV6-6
CASSSTSGSSYNEQFF
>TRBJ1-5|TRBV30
CAWSKGKLPSNQPQHF
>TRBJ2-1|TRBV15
CATSSTVRLRNEQFF
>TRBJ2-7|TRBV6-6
CASSEIYEQYF
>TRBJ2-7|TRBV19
CASSLVTGYEQYF
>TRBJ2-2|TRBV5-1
CASKSPGELFF
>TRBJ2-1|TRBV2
CASSGGRVVNEQFF
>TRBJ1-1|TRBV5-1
CASSFSFQGTEAFF
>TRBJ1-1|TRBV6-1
CASRTGVNTEAFF
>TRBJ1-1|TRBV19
CATRDRGVTEAFF
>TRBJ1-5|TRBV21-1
CASSSGPDEAQHF
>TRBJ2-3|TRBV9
CASSVGTGTGGWLTADTQYF
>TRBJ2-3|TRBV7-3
CASSPSTDTQYF
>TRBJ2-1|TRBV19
CASREDHYNEQFF
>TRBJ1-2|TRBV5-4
CASSLPEANYGYTF
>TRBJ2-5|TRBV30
CAWSPHGGETQYF
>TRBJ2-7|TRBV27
CASTPSGGRPLSYEQYF
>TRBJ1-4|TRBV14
CASSHDREPPLLVHEKLFF
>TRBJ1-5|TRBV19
CASSMGDTYQPQHF
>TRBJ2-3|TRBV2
CASTGDPVISSTDTQYF
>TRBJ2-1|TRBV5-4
CASSLGLGLSSWGNEQFF
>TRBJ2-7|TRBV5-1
CASSLAVTSSEQYF
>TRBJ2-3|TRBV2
CASTERPPDTQYF
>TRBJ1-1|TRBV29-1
CSGSEGNTEAFF
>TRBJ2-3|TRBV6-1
CASSEGGAGDTQYF
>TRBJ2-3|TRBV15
CATSRVVWDRGTNTQYF
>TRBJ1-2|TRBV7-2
CASSREGTGNYGYTF
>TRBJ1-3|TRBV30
CAWSVQRGGLWNTIYF